The present TCR beta chain was sequenced within a study of graft-versus-host responses after intestinal transplantation. Study context: Transplants were multivisceral, liver-intestinal, or isolated intestinal.

TCRdb keeps only in-frame clones here, not all; method: immunoSEQ multiplex PCR. The sample includes tens of thousands of clones, 80% to 95% of them seen just once. With respect to this clone: Its antigen is currently unknown.

This CDR3 region has 15 residues. The V end lost 1 base, the J end lost 2 bases, and 11 bases lay between the germline ends. CDR1 and CDR2 (germline): LNHDA, SQIVND (reference sequence). The sample here was unstimulated CD8+ T cells sorted from spleen or lymph node cells, taken before intestinal transplant. J is TRBJ2-5 and V is TRBV19; weak D call: TRBD2 (5 bases). The clonotype was recovered from a human donor who received an intestinal transplant. The CDR3, as DNA: TGTGCCAGTAGTATAGCGGCTAGCTTACAAGAGACCCAGTACTTC. It codes for CASSIAASLQETQYF.